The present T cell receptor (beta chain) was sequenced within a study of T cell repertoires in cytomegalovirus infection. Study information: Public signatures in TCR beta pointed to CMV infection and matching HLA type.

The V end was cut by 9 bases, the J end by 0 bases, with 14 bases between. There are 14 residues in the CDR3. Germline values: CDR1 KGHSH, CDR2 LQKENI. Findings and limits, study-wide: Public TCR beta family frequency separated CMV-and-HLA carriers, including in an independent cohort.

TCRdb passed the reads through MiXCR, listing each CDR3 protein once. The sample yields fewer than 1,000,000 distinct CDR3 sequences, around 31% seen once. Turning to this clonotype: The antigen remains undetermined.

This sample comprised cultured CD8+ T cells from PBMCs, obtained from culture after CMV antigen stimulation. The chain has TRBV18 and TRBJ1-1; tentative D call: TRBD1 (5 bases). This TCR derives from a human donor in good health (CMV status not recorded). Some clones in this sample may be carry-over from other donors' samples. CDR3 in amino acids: CASLHGDLNTEAFF. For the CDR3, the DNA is TGTGCCAGTCTACACGGGGACCTGAACACTGAAGCTTTCTTT.